What follows describes a single TCR beta chain. The data originate from a study of blood T cell repertoires in COVID-19. About the research overall: Whether acute or convalescent, the COVID-19 samples came from the United States, Italy and Spain. The analysed material was cDNA or gDNA that came from T cells, B-cell-depleted T cells, or PBMCs.

Germline CDR1 and CDR2: LGHDT and YNNKEL (reference sequence). The CDR3 length is 14 residues. The V end was cut by 4 bases, the J end by 5 bases, with 11 bases between. In the original processing: Reference gene primer amplification yielded estimated nucleated cell counts. Using immunoSEQ multiplex PCR, the repertoire was profiled, and TCRdb retains in-frame clones only, with some absent. V and J calls and clone size are those listed in that table; D and trimming were worked out from the DNA. This sample has 190,000 or so clones, with approximately 90% found just once. The source of this sequence is a young woman who had recovered from COVID-19. This rearrangement joins TRBV3-1 (or the pseudogene TRBV3-2) to TRBJ2-2; a weak D match, TRBD2 (6 bases). Sequences were obtained from peripheral blood. Here the CDR3 reads CASSPRTTTGELFF. The CDR3 DNA reads TGTGCCAGCAGCCCCCGGACTACAACCGGGGAGCTGTTTTTT.